These 20 T cell receptor beta chains were sequenced from one sample in a study of blood T cell repertoires in COVID-19 (dated by TCRdb to 2020 to 2021). Libraries were made using the immunoSEQ multiplex PCR assay. Drawn from immuneACCESS, this table holds only the in-frame rearrangements with V and J called that TCRdb kept. Clones are partly lost; checked studies trace under half to an unresolved V gene and leave the rest unexplained. Within this sample are approximately 100,000 clones, with 70% to 75% of them counted one time only. In total, the top ten clones hold about 0.85% of the sample. The sample comprised peripheral blood. These receptors came from a human donor with acute or convalescent COVID-19. The donor label of this sample is uncertain.

For the CDR3, the DNA is TGTGCCAGCAGCTTAGCTCGACAAAAAACGTCCGAGCAGTACTTC. Its protein is CASSLARQKTSEQYF. The gene calls are TRBV7-8 and TRBJ2-7; D gene unclear. Germline CDR1 is SGHVS and CDR2 is FQNEAQ. This CDR3 comprises 15 residues. V gave up 0 bases and J gave up 6 bases, with 15 bases separating them.

This chain's CDR3 is CASSQVPGQGAFF. The CDR3 DNA sequence: TGTGCCAGCAGCCAAGTACCGGGACAGGGAGCTTTCTTT. The V gene is TRBV3-1 (or the pseudogene TRBV3-2), the J gene TRBJ1-1; 9 positions match TRBD1. Per germline, CDR1 LGHDT and CDR2 YNNKEL (reference sequence). The V segment lost 1 base and the J segment 10 bases; nucleotides outside the gene matches: 4. The CDR3 extends over 13 amino acids.

V gene TRBV5-1 combines with J gene TRBJ1-2, with D hard to call. CDR3 length: 13 residues. V gave up 2 bases and J gave up 4 bases, with 9 bases separating them. Germline V gene sequence: CDR1 SGHRS, CDR2 YFSETQ. This chain's CDR3 is CASSLSDFYGYTF. The CDR3 nucleotides read TGCGCCAGCAGCTTATCGGACTTCTATGGCTACACCTTC.

The rearrangement joins TRBV19 to TRBJ2-4, with 15 bases matching TRBD2. The J segment lost 6 bases and the V segment lost 6 bases, leaving 6 bases of the junction unmatched. Germline V gene data show CDR1 as LNHDA and CDR2 as SQIVND (reference sequence). The CDR3 is 16 amino acids. DNA for the CDR3: TGTGCCAGTAGCCAGGGACTAGCGGGGGGATCAAACATTCAGTACTTC. Protein: CASSQGLAGGSNIQYF.

The chain combines TRBV29-1 with TRBJ1-6; TRBD1 might be the D (5 bases). There are 13 residues in the CDR3. V lost 4 bases and J lost 7, with 11 bases in between. CDR1 SQVTM and CDR2 ANQGSEA come from the germline V gene. The CDR3 reads CSVGLGGNSPLHF. As DNA, the CDR3 is TGCAGCGTTGGACTTGGGGGGAATTCACCCCTCCACTTT.

This chain connects TRBV4-1 to TRBJ1-2; D is uncertain. CDR1 MGHRA and CDR2 YSYEKL come from the germline V gene. The V gene lost 3 bases and the J gene lost 1 base, with 9 bases spanning the gap. The length of the CDR3 is 14 residues. CDR3 sequence reads: CASSQEQSNYGYTF. The CDR3 DNA is TGCGCCAGCAGCCAGGAACAGAGTAACTATGGCTACACCTTC.

The chain links TRBV5-1 to TRBJ1-3; maybe TRBD1 (6 bases). The germline V and J ends were trimmed by 4 bases and 1 base, with 15 bases remaining between them. Germline V gives CDR1 SGHRS, CDR2 YFSETQ. The CDR3 is 16 residues long. The CDR3 loop reads CASSLQTGHSGNTIYF. The CDR3 DNA reads TGCGCCAGCAGCCTGCAGACAGGCCATTCTGGAAACACCATATATTTT.

The rearrangement joins TRBV24-1 to TRBJ1-2, with D perhaps matching TRBD1 (5 bases). Germline V gene data show CDR1 as KGHDR and CDR2 as SFDVKD. The CDR3 sequence is 14 residues long. Trimming left V 2 bases short and J 4 bases short, with 10 bases between. The DNA of the CDR3 is TGTGCCACCAGTGATTCGACAGAACTCTATGGCTACACCTTC. This codes for CATSDSTELYGYTF.

The rearrangement links TRBV12-5 to TRBJ2-7; 9 positions agree with TRBD1. V was pared by 4 bases and J by 2 bases, with 6 bases of the junction left unmatched. CDR1 is LGHNT and CDR2 is FRNRAP in the germline V gene. This CDR3 has 15 residues. CDR3: CASGSRDRATYEQYF. For the CDR3, the DNA is TGTGCTAGTGGTTCCCGGGACAGGGCTACCTACGAGCAGTACTTC.

The rearrangement uses TRBV7-9 and TRBJ1-2; D unresolved. V lost 1 base to trimming and J lost 5 bases, with 5 bases between them. Germline V gene data show CDR1 as SEHNR and CDR2 as FQNEAQ (reference sequence). The CDR3 loop spans 12 amino acids. The CDR3, as DNA: TGTGCCAGCAGCTTAGACAGATATGGCTACACCTTC. The encoded protein is CASSLDRYGYTF.

CDR3 DNA sequence: TGTGCCTCTCAATTAAGAGACAGGGGTATGGATACGCAGTATTTT. Protein: CASQLRDRGMDTQYF. The rearrangement uses TRBV30 and TRBJ2-3; TRBD1 matches 8 bases. V shed 7 bases, J shed 6 bases, and the junction held 15 bases outside the gene matches. The CDR3 runs to 15 residues. CDR1 is GTSNPN and CDR2 is SVGIG in the germline V gene (reference sequence).

The gene calls are TRBV4-1 and TRBJ2-2, with 9 bases that match TRBD1. The CDR3 runs to 17 residues. The junction had 10 bases not matched to a gene; V was cut back by 1 base and J by 7 bases. CDR1 and CDR2 from the germline V gene are MGHRA and YSYEKL. CDR3 sequence reads: CASSQVSGQGALGELFF. DNA for the CDR3: TGCGCCAGCAGCCAAGTTTCGGGACAGGGTGCCCTCGGGGAGCTGTTTTTT.

V gene TRBV30 combines with J gene TRBJ2-7; TRBD1 matches 8 bases. Germline loops: CDR1 GTSNPN, CDR2 SVGIG (reference sequence). The CDR3 sequence is 13 residues long. V shed 8 bases, J shed 0 bases, and the junction held 6 bases outside the gene matches. CDR3 nucleotides: TGTGCCATTGGACAGGGAGGCTCCTACGAGCAGTACTTC. It yields the protein CAIGQGGSYEQYF.

This clone has more than one count but fewer than ten. This chain connects TRBV7-8 to TRBJ2-1; D is ambiguous. The V end was cut by 7 bases, the J end by 4 bases, with 23 bases between. Germline lookup yields CDR1 SGHVS and CDR2 FQNEAQ. The CDR3 covers 17 residues. For the CDR3, the DNA is TGTGCCAGCAAAAATCTCTGGGCCGGCCGTAGATACAATGAGCAGTTCTTC. Translated, it gives CASKNLWAGRRYNEQFF.

This clone has only a few counts. The chain recombines TRBV18 with TRBJ2-1, with D tentatively TRBD1 (5 bases). There are 16 residues in the CDR3. Germline CDR1 is KGHSH and CDR2 is LQKENI. With 3 bases removed from V and 8 bases from J, the gap between germline ends came to 20 bases. The DNA of the CDR3 is TGTGCCAGCTCACCGGCGACAGAGAGTAGTGGCGATGAGCAGTTCTTC. Translation: CASSPATESSGDEQFF.

V is TRBV6-1 and J is TRBJ2-7, with 10 bases fitting TRBD2. The CDR3 consists of 13 residues. CDR1 and CDR2 from the germline V gene are MNHNS and SASEGT. V shed 4 bases and J 4 bases; nucleotides not matched to a gene: 1. The CDR3 loop reads CASSGAGGYEQYV. DNA for the CDR3: TGTGCCAGCAGTGGAGCGGGAGGGTACGAGCAGTACGTC.

The rearrangement links TRBV5-5 to TRBJ1-5; maybe TRBD1 (5 bases). V was shortened by 6 bases and J by 0 bases, with 16 bases between the two germline ends. CDR1 is SGHKS and CDR2 is YYEKEE in the germline V gene (reference sequence). The CDR3 is 16 amino acids. This CDR3 is CASTPGHQNSNQPQHF. The CDR3 nucleotides read TGTGCCAGCACCCCCGGACACCAGAATAGCAATCAGCCCCAGCATTTT.

The V gene is TRBV30, the J gene TRBJ1-3, with TRBD1 as a possible D gene (5 bases). The CDR3 totals 15 residues. Per germline, CDR1 GTSNPN and CDR2 SVGIG (reference sequence). The CDR3 loop is CALAEGTSSGNTIYF. In nucleotides, the CDR3 is TGTGCTCTCGCGGAGGGGACTAGCTCTGGAAACACCATATATTTT.

This chain links TRBV9 with TRBJ2-1; 14 positions match TRBD2. The V gene end was trimmed by 2 bases and the J gene end by 5 bases; junction bases not matched to a gene: 6. Per the germline V gene, CDR1 is SGDLS and CDR2 is YYNGEE. The CDR3 runs to 17 residues. CDR3 protein: CASSVWGTSGGHNEQFF. The DNA of the CDR3 is TGTGCCAGCAGCGTCTGGGGGACTAGCGGGGGTCACAATGAGCAGTTCTTC.

The gene calls are TRBV28 and TRBJ1-6, with D perhaps matching TRBD1 (6 bases). The CDR3 runs to 15 residues. CDR1 and CDR2 (germline): MDHEN, SYDVKM. V dropped 7 bases and J dropped 7 bases, with 17 bases sitting between them. The CDR3 loop reads CASTPRRGSNSPLHF. As DNA, the CDR3 is TGTGCCAGCACACCACGTAGGGGGTCGAATTCACCCCTCCACTTT. The full variable domain, rest sourced from reference TRBV28 and TRBJ1-6, is DVKVTQSSRYLVKRTGEKVFLECVQDMDHENMFWYRQDPGLGLRLIYFSYDVKMKEKGDIPEGYSVSREKKERFSLILESASTNQTSMYLCASTPRRGSNSPLHFGNGTRLTVT.